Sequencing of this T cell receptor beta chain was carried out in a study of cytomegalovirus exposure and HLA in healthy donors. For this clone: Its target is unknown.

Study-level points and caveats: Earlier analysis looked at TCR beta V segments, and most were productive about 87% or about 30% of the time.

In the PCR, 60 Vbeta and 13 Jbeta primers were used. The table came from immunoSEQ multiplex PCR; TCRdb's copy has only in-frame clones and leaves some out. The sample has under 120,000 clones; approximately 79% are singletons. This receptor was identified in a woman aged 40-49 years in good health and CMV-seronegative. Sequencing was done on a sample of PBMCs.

Here the CDR3 reads CASSLQGMDGYTF. In DNA, the CDR3 is TGTGCCAGCAGCTTGCAGGGTATGGATGGCTACACCTTC. V is TRBV11-2 and J is TRBJ1-2, with D possibly matching TRBD1 (5 bases). The CDR3 loop spans 13 amino acids. Trimming cost V 3 bases and J 6 bases, with 11 bases left between them. The germline gives CDR1 SGHAT, CDR2 FQNNGV.